The 24 T cell receptor beta chains presented below share a single source sample, sequenced in a study of T cells in Graves' hyperthyroidism and ophthalmopathy. Template material for amplifying TCR beta CDR3 regions consisted of RNA transcripts. The HTBI primer set was used in a first-round RT-PCR of the TCR CDR3. Each CDR3 protein is one row after TCRdb ran MiXCR on the multiplex PCR reads. The sample includes 500,000 to 750,000 distinct CDR3 sequences, around 45% of them seen just once. The material sequenced was peripheral blood or thyroid tissue (not recorded which). These receptors originate from a young woman with Graves' hyperthyroidism.

This clonotype was recorded at least ten times. This rearrangement joins TRBV12-3 or TRBV12-4 to TRBJ2-2; a weak D match, TRBD2 (6 bases). V lost 5 bases to trimming and J lost 2 bases, with 9 bases between them. The CDR3 is 14 residues long. This CDR3 is CASSRGLNTGELFF. In nucleotides, the CDR3 is TGTGCCAGCAGTCGGGGACTCAACACCGGGGAGCTGTTTTTT.

Points on this clonotype: The junction departs from germline at one end; a sequencing error may be responsible. This chain links TRBV15 with TRBJ2-7; 9 bases map to TRBD2. Germline loops: CDR1 LNHNV, CDR2 YYDKDF (reference sequence). The CDR3 has 16 residues. CDR3 sequence (DNA): TGTGCCACCGGCAGCTTAGGCCGGACTAGCGCCTACGAGCAGTACTTC. It specifies CATGSLGRTSAYEQYF.

Worth noting for this clonotype: Compared with germline, one end of the junction differs, possibly owing to a read error. The chain carries TRBV29-1 and TRBJ2-7, with D perhaps TRBD1 (6 bases). The CDR3 is made up of 15 amino acids. CDR1 SQVTM and CDR2 ANQGSEA come from the germline V gene. The CDR3 spells CASSQETGASYEQYF. CDR3 bases: TGTGCCAGCAGCCAAGAGACAGGCGCTTCCTACGAGCAGTACTTC.

This clonotype was recorded many times. The CDR3 sequence is CASNPVTEAFF. In DNA form, the CDR3 reads TGTGCCAGCAACCCGGTAACTGAAGCTTTCTTT. V and J are TRBV2 and TRBJ1-1; D gene ambiguous. The V end lost 7 bases, the J end lost 5 bases, and 8 bases lay between the germline ends. The CDR3 consists of 11 residues. Germline loops: CDR1 SNHLY, CDR2 FYNNEI.

The table lists this clonotype with many counts. The chain employs TRBV20-1 and TRBJ2-7, with D tentatively TRBD2 (6 bases). V lost 5 bases to trimming and J lost 2 bases, with 13 bases between them. The CDR3 totals 13 residues. Looked up from germline, CDR1 is DFQATT and CDR2 is SNEGSKA (reference sequence). Written as DNA, the CDR3 is TGCAGTGCTTCACGGACTACTACCTACGAGCAGTACTTC. Its translation: CSASRTTTYEQYF.

In this sample, this clonotype turned up many times. The rearrangement uses TRBV29-1 and TRBJ2-7, with 15 nucleotides matching TRBD2. With V trimmed by 0 bases and J by 7 bases, 4 bases remained unmatched. Germline CDR1 reads SQVTM; CDR2 reads ANQGSEA. The CDR3 spans 15 residues. The CDR3 is CSVEEGLAGGGEQYF. CDR3 bases: TGCAGCGTTGAAGAAGGACTAGCGGGAGGGGGTGAGCAGTACTTC.

Written as DNA, the CDR3 is TGTGCCAGCAGCTTCAGCGGGGGCACCTACGAGCAGTACTTC. Translation: CASSFSGGTYEQYF. The rearrangement uses TRBV7-2 and TRBJ2-7; TRBD2 matches 8 bases. Germline loops: CDR1 SGHTA, CDR2 FQGNSA. The junction had 3 bases not matched to a gene; V was cut back by 3 bases and J by 2 bases. The CDR3 is 14 residues long.

The CDR3: CATHTNTEAFF. The CDR3 bases are TGTGCCACTCATACCAACACTGAAGCTTTCTTT. V gene TRBV27 combines with J gene TRBJ1-1, with D unresolved. The CDR3 covers 11 residues. Germline CDR1 is MNHEY and CDR2 is SMNVEV (reference sequence). The ends were cut back, 10 bases at V and 2 bases at J, with 8 bases in the middle.

The table lists this clonotype with many counts. This chain joins TRBV9 and TRBJ1-3; tentative D call: TRBD1 (6 bases). The CDR3 spans 18 residues. Germline CDR1 and CDR2: SGDLS and YYNGEE. Trimming removed 0 bases at V and 2 bases at J, with 18 bases between. The CDR3 reads CASSVEGTGNRAGNTIYF. DNA for the CDR3: TGTGCCAGCAGCGTAGAAGGCACAGGGAATCGTGCTGGAAACACCATATATTTT. Complete variable domain (other parts from reference TRBV9 and TRBJ1-3): DSGVTQTPKHLITATGQRVTLRCSPRSGDLSVYWYQQSLDQGLQFLIQYYNGEERAKGNILERFSAQQFPDLHSELNLSSLELGDSALYFCASSVEGTGNRAGNTIYFGEGSWLTVV.

With respect to this clonotype: Lacking the conserved final phenylalanine or tryptophan, this CDR3 likely reflects a read error. No DNA is shown, since the ends of the CDR3 on it are uncertain; the CDR3 is the one TCRdb lists. The chain combines TRBV20-1 with TRBJ2-5; the listed D gene, TRBD2, was not tested against the DNA. Germline V gene sequence: CDR1 DFQATT, CDR2 SNEGSKA (reference sequence). 11 amino acids form the CDR3, both terminal residues included. The CDR3 sequence: CSARDRDRGTS.

The CDR3 sequence: CASSRDARGMETQYF. The CDR3 nucleotides are TGTGCCAGCAGCCGAGATGCTAGGGGAATGGAGACCCAGTACTTC. The chain is built from TRBV7-9 and TRBJ2-5, with D perhaps matching TRBD1 (5 bases). The CDR3 sequence is 15 residues long. The germline CDR1 and CDR2 sequences are SEHNR and FQNEAQ (reference sequence). V was trimmed by 5 bases and J by 5 bases, leaving 18 bases between them.

The V and J genes are TRBV12-3 or TRBV12-4 and TRBJ1-2; D remains ambiguous. The V gene lost 2 bases and the J gene lost 8 bases, with 12 bases spanning the gap. The CDR3 extends over 13 amino acids. The CDR3 region has the DNA TGTGCCAGCAGTTTAAGGACGGTGAAAGGCTACACCTTC. Translation: CASSLRTVKGYTF.

This clonotype appeared a few times. J is TRBJ2-5 and V is TRBV6-5, with no clear D. Germline V gives CDR1 MNHEY, CDR2 SVGAGI. The CDR3 loop spans 16 amino acids. Between the trimmed V and J ends, which lost 1 base and 2 bases, there was a span of 14 bases. CDR3 in DNA: TGTGCCAGCAGTTACTGGCCCGTGGGTTCACAAGAGACCCAGTACTTC. Its translation: CASSYWPVGSQETQYF.

This clonotype was seen repeatedly, ten times or more. V is TRBV7-2 and J is TRBJ1-1; a weak D match, TRBD1 (5 bases). The V end was cut by 5 bases, the J end by 6 bases, with 10 bases between. This CDR3 contains 12 residues. Germline lookup yields CDR1 SGHTA and CDR2 FQGNSA. CDR3 in amino acids: CASSQGGAEAFF. CDR3 bases: TGTGCCAGCAGCCAGGGAGGCGCTGAAGCTTTCTTT.

Comment on this clonotype: A much bigger clone sits one base away, suggesting this may be a read error. The chain joins TRBV5-1 to TRBJ1-1; 7 bases match TRBD1. V shed 0 bases, J shed 3 bases, and the junction held 14 bases outside the gene matches. CDR1 and CDR2 from the germline V gene are SGHRS and YFSETQ. The CDR3 totals 18 residues. The CDR3: CASSLGPPGQRVHTEAFF. CDR3 in DNA: TGCGCCAGCAGCTTGGGGCCTCCGGGACAGAGGGTGCACACTGAAGCTTTCTTT.

In the case of this clonotype: In this CDR3 the conserved last residue, phenylalanine or tryptophan, is missing, so a read error is likely. Because the CDR3's place on the DNA is in doubt, the DNA is left out and the CDR3 is given as listed by TCRdb. The chain combines TRBV20-1 with TRBJ1-3; TRBD1, the table's D call, lacks a check against the DNA. Per germline, CDR1 DFQATT and CDR2 SNEGSKA (reference sequence). The CDR3 sequence runs 9 residues, both termini included. The CDR3 reads CRQAGAHDS.

The chain carries TRBV2 and TRBJ2-2, with no clear D. This CDR3 has 16 residues. V was trimmed by 0 bases and J by 3 bases, leaving 11 bases between them. CDR1 is SNHLY and CDR2 is FYNNEI in the germline V gene. The CDR3: CASSEASARYTGELFF. The CDR3 nucleotides read TGTGCCAGCAGTGAAGCATCAGCGAGGTACACCGGGGAGCTGTTTTTT.

The chain combines TRBV20-1 with TRBJ2-6, with a possible D match to TRBD2 (6 bases). The CDR3 sequence is 16 residues long. Germline CDR1 and CDR2: DFQATT and SNEGSKA (reference sequence). Trimming cost V 3 bases and J 4 bases, with 16 bases left between them. The CDR3, as DNA: TGCAGTGCTAGTCGGAGGGATCACACCGGGGCCAACGTCCTGACTTTC. Encoded protein: CSASRRDHTGANVLTF.

This clonotype was seen a single time. The genes are TRBV7-6 and TRBJ2-7; perhaps TRBD2 as D (7 bases). This CDR3 comprises 14 residues. CDR1 is SGHVS, CDR2 FNYEAQ, per germline. The V and J ends lost 5 bases and 5 bases respectively, with 16 bases between them. CDR3 DNA sequence: TGTGCCAGCAGCAGGGGGGAGGGCCACAACGAGCAGTACTTC. Translating it yields CASSRGEGHNEQYF.

A word on this clonotype: Germline and junction disagree at one end, which may indicate a read error. The chain combines TRBV29-1 with TRBJ1-2, with 9 bases that match TRBD1. Per germline, CDR1 SQVTM and CDR2 ANQGSEA. The CDR3 covers 14 residues. DNA of the CDR3: TGCAGCGTGGAAGAGGGGGACAGGGTGGGCGGCTACACCTTC. It yields the protein CSVEEGDRVGGYTF.

This clonotype was picked up many times. CDR3 sequence (DNA): TGCAGCGTTGCAGGGGGTGTTAGCTACACCTTC. Residues: CSVAGGVSYTF. This chain connects TRBV29-1 to TRBJ1-2, with TRBD1 matching 7 bases. Germline V gives CDR1 SQVTM, CDR2 ANQGSEA. This CDR3 region has 11 residues. The V segment lost 4 bases and the J segment 9 bases; nucleotides outside the gene matches: 5. Based on the CDR3 plus reference TRBV29-1 and TRBJ1-2, the full variable domain is SAVISQKPSRDICQRGTSLTIQCQVDSQVTMMFWYRQQPGQSLTLIATANQGSEATYESGFVIDKFPISRPNLTFSTLTVSNMSPEDSSIYLCSVAGGVSYTFGSGTRLTVV.

In its sample, this clonotype was seen many times. The J gene is TRBJ2-2, the V gene TRBV29-1; 7 positions match TRBD1. The CDR3 is 15 amino acids. The germline CDR1 and CDR2 sequences are SQVTM and ANQGSEA. With V trimmed by 2 bases and J by 0 bases, 3 bases remained unmatched. Written as DNA, the CDR3 is TGCAGCGTTGAAAGGGACAGCGCGAACACCGGGGAGCTGTTTTTT. Its translation: CSVERDSANTGELFF.

This clonotype was counted between two and nine times. The chain recombines TRBV7-9 with TRBJ2-1, with 12 bases aligning to TRBD2. The germline gives CDR1 SEHNR, CDR2 FQNEAQ (reference sequence). The junction had 6 bases not matched to a gene; V was cut back by 4 bases and J by 8 bases. This CDR3 is built from 15 residues. CDR3 DNA: TGTGCCAGCAGCTGGACTAGCGGGAATAAGGATGAGCAGTTCTTC. Residues: CASSWTSGNKDEQFF.

The table lists this clonotype with a few counts. J is TRBJ2-7 and V is TRBV30, with D possibly TRBD2 on 7 matching bases. This CDR3 contains 14 residues. V lost 1 base to trimming and J lost 4 bases, with 14 bases between them. Germline CDR1 GTSNPN, CDR2 SVGIG (reference sequence). The CDR3 DNA sequence: TGTGCCTGGAGTGCGGGGGGCGCCCTATACGAGCAGTACTTC. It is translated as CAWSAGGALYEQYF.